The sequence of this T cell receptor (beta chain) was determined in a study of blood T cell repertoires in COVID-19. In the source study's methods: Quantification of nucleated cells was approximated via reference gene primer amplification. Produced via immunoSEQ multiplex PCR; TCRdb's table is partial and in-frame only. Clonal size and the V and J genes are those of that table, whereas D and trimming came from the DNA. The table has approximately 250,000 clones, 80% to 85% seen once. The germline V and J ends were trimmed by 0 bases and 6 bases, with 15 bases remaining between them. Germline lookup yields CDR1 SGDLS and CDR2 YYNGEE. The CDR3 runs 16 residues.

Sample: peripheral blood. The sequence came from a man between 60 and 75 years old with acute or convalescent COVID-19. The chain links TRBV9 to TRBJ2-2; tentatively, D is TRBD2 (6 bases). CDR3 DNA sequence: TGTGCCAGCAGCGTAGTTGGGAGGAGCCGACCCGGGGAGCTGTTTTTT. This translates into CASSVVGRSRPGELFF.